The present TCR beta chain was sequenced within a study of shared clonotypes between healthy human individuals. Findings and limits, study-wide: All-four-donor shared clonotypes had higher generation probabilities than non-shared clonotypes did. Larger estimated richness was generally recorded for naive subsets relative to memory subsets.

In the case of this clone: Its specificity is unknown.

CDR1 LGHNA and CDR2 YNFKEQ come from the germline V gene. This CDR3 has 14 residues. Between the trimmed V and J ends, which lost 4 bases and 4 bases, there was a span of 14 bases. Among the donors, all were Caucasian adults who lived in Nashville, Tennessee. The table came from immunoSEQ multiplex PCR; TCRdb's copy has only in-frame clones and leaves some out. The sample has about 1.1 million clones; approximately 75% are singletons. Sequencing was performed on memory CD4+ T cells from PBMCs. The subset denotes: CD45RA-negative fraction. This TCR was sampled from a man aged 18 to 30 in good health. Some clones in this sample may be carry-over from other donors' samples. The chain is built from TRBV4-2 and TRBJ2-7, with D possibly TRBD2 on 6 matching bases. CDR3 amino acids: CASSRPGVIYEQYF. The CDR3 nucleotides read TGTGCCAGCAGCCGACCGGGAGTTATATACGAGCAGTACTTC.